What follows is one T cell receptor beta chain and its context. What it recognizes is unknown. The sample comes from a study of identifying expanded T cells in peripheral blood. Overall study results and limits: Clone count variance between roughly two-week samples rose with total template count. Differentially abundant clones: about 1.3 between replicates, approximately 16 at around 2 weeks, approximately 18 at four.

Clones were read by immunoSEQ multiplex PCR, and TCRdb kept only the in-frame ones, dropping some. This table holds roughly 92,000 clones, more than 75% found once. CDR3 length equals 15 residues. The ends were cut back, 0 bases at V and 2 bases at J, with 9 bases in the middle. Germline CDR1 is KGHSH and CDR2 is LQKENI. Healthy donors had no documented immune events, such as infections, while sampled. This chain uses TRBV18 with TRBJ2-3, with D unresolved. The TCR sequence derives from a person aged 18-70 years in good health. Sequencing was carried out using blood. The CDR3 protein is CASSPPWGDTDTQYF. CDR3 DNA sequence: TGTGCCAGCTCACCACCTTGGGGTGACACAGATACGCAGTATTTT.